The T cell receptor (beta chain) under discussion was sequenced for a study of blood T cells in healthy people across ages. Comment on this clonotype: Its specificity is unknown.

CDR3 length equals 17 residues. Germline-derived CDR1 and CDR2 are MNHEY and SMNVEV (reference sequence). V was clipped by 3 bases and J by 13 bases; unmatched bases: 19. The study's findings and limits: Age brought a roughly linear fall in TCR beta diversity measured per million T cells. There was a strong correlation between TCR beta diversity and naive T cell percentage.

With a J-beta primer mix and a sample-barcoded 5' primer, a second PCR ran roughly 6 to 11 cycles. MiXCR was run by TCRdb on the 5' RACE reads, yielding one entry per CDR3 protein. The table lists about 1.8 million distinct CDR3 sequences, about 49% of them singletons. Donors each provided around 10 milliliters of peripheral blood. The source is a middle-aged woman in good health. The chain has TRBV27 and TRBJ2-1; 9 bases match TRBD2. Sequencing was carried out using blood. DNA of the CDR3: TGTGCCAGCAGTTTTCGTGGCGGGGGGGCCTGGTTCGAGACCCAGTTCTTC. The encoded protein is CASSFRGGGAWFETQFF.